One T cell receptor (beta chain) is described in this entry. The source of the sample is a study of T cell changes during pregnancy in multiple sclerosis. Using immunoSEQ multiplex PCR, the repertoire was profiled, and TCRdb retains in-frame clones only, with some absent. The table has about 60,000 clones, around 96% seen once. The length of the CDR3 is 18 residues. Trimming removed 1 base from V and 0 bases from J; junction bases left unmatched: 8. CDR1 LNHDA and CDR2 SQIVND come from the germline V gene (reference sequence). The sample consisted of CD8+ T cells from peripheral blood mononuclear cells, taken after pregnancy. The V call is TRBV19, the J call TRBJ2-1; 8 nucleotides match TRBD2. The receptor was derived from a female donor with multiple sclerosis, enrolled in a pregnancy study. DNA of the CDR3: TGTGCCAGTAGTATAGCCCGGGGGGGAGGCAACTCCTACAATGAGCAGTTCTTC. Translating gives CASSIARGGGNSYNEQFF.